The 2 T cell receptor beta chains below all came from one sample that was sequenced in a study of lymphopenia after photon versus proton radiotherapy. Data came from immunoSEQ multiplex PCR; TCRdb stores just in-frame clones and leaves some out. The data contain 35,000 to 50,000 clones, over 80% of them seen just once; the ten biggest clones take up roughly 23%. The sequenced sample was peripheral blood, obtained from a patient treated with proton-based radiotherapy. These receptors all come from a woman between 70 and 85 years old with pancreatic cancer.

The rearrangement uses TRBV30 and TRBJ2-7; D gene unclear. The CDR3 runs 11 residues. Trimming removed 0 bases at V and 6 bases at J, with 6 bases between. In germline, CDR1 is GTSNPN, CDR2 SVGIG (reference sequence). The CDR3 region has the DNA TGTGCCTGGAGTGTACAGCTCGAGCAGTACTTC. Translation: CAWSVQLEQYF.

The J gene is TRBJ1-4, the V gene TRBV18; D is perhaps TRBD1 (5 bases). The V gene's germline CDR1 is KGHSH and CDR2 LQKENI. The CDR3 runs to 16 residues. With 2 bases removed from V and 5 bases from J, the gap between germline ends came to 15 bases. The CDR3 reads CASSPSVQGENEKLFF. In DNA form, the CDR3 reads TGTGCCAGCTCACCAAGTGTTCAGGGCGAAAATGAAAAACTGTTTTTT. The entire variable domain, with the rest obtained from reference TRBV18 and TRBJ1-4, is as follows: NAGVMQNPRHLVRRRGQEARLRCSPMKGHSHVYWYRQLPEEGLKFMVYLQKENIIDESGMPKERFSAEFPKEGPSILRIQQVVRGDSAAYFCASSPSVQGENEKLFFGSGTQLSVL.